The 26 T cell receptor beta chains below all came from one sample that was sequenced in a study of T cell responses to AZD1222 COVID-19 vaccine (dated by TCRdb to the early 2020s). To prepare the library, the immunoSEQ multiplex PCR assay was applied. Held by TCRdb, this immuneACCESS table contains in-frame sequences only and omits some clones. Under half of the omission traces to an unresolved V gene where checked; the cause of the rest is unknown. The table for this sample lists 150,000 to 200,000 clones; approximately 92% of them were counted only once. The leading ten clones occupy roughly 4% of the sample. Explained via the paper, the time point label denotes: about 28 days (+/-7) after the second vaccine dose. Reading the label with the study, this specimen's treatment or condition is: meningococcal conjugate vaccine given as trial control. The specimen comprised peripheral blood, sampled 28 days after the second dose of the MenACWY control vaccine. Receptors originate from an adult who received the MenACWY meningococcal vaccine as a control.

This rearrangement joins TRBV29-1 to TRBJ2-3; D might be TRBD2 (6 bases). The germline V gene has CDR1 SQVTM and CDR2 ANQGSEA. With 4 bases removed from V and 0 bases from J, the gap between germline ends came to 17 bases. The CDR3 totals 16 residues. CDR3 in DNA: TGCAGCGTTGGGTCACTAGCCCCTTTAAGCACAGATACGCAGTATTTT. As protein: CSVGSLAPLSTDTQYF.

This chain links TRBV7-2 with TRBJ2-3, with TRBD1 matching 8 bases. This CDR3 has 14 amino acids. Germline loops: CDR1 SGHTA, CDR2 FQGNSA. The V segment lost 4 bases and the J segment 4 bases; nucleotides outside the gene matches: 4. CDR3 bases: TGTGCCAGCAGCTCGGACAGGGTAGCAGATACGCAGTATTTT. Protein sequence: CASSSDRVADTQYF.

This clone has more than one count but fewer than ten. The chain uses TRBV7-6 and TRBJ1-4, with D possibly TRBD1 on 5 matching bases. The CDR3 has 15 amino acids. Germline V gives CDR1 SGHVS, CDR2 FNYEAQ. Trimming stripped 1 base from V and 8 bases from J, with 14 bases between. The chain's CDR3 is CASSLGGALMEKLFF. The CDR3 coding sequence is TGTGCCAGCAGCTTAGGAGGGGCCTTAATGGAAAAACTGTTTTTT.

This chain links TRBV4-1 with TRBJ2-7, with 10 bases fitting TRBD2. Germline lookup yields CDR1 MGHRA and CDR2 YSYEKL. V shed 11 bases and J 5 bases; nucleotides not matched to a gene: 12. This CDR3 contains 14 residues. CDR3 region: CARRRAGGADEQYF. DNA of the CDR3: TGCGCCCGCCGCCGAGCGGGAGGGGCAGACGAGCAGTACTTC.

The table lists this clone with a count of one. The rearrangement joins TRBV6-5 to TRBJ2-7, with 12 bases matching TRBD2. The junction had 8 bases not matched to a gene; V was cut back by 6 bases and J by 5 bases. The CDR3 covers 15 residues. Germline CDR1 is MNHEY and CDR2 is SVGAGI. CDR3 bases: TGTGCCAGCAGAAACCTAGCGGGAGGGTCCCACGAGCAGTACTTC. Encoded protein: CASRNLAGGSHEQYF.

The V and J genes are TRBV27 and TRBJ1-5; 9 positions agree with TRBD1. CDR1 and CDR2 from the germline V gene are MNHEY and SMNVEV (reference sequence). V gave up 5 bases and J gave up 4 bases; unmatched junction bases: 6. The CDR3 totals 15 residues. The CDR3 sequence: CASSRTGTGNQPQHF. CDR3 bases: TGTGCCAGCAGTCGAACCGGGACAGGGAATCAGCCCCAGCATTTT.

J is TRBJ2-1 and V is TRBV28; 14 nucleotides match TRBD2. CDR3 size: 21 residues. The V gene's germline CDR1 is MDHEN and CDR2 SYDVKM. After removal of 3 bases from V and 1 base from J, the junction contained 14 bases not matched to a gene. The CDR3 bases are TGTGCCAGCAGTTTCGCTTATGGGGGGACTAGCGGGAGAAAGTCCTACAATGAGCAGTTCTTC. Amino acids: CASSFAYGGTSGRKSYNEQFF. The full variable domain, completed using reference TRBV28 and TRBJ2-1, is DVKVTQSSRYLVKRTGEKVFLECVQDMDHENMFWYRQDPGLGLRLIYFSYDVKMKEKGDIPEGYSVSREKKERFSLILESASTNQTSMYLCASSFAYGGTSGRKSYNEQFFGPGTRLTVL.

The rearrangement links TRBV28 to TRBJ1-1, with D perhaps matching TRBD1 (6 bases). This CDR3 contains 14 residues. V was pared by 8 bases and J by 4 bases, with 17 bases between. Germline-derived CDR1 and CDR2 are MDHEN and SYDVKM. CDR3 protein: CASHVYREGTEAFF. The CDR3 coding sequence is TGTGCCAGCCACGTGTACAGGGAGGGCACTGAAGCTTTCTTT.

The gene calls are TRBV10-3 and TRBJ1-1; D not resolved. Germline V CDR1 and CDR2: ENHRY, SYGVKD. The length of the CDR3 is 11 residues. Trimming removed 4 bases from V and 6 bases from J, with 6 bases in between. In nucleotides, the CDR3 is TGTGCCATCAGTGTAGGTGCTGAAGCTTTCTTT. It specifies CAISVGAEAFF.

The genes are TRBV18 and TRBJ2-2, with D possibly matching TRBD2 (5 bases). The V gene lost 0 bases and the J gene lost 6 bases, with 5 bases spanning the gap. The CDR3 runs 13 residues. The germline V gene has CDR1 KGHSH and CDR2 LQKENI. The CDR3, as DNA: TGTGCCAGCTCACCACCGGGAGCCGGGGAGCTGTTTTTT. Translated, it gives CASSPPGAGELFF.

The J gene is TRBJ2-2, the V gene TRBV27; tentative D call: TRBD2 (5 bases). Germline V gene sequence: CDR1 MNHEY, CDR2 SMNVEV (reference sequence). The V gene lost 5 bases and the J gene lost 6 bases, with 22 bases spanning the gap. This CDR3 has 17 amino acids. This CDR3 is CASSLGGGPAISGELFF. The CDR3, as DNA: TGTGCCAGCAGTCTTGGAGGAGGACCGGCTATCTCCGGGGAGCTGTTTTTT.

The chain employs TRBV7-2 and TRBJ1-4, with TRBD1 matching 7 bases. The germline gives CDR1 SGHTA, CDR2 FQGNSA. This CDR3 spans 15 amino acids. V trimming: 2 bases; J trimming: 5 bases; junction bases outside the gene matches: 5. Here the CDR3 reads CASSLLGRGNEKLFF. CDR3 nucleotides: TGTGCCAGCAGCTTACTGGGCAGGGGGAATGAAAAACTGTTTTTT.

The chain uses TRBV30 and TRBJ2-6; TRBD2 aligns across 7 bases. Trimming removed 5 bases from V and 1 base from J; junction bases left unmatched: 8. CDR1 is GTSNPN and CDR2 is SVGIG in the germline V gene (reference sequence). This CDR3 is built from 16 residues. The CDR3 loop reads CAWRWGGGSGANVLTF. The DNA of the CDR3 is TGTGCCTGGCGGTGGGGCGGGGGATCTGGGGCCAACGTCCTGACTTTC. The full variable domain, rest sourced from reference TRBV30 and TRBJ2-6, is SQTIHQWPATLVQPVGSPLSLECTVEGTSNPNLYWYRQAAGRGLQLLFYSVGIGQISSEVPQNLSASRPQDRQFILSSKKLLLSDSGFYLCAWRWGGGSGANVLTFGAGSRLTVL.

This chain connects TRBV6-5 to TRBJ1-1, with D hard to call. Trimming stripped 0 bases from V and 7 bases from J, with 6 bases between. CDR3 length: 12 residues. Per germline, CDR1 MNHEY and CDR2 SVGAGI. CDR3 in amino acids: CASSYSIGEAFF. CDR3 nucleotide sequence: TGTGCCAGCAGTTACTCCATCGGTGAAGCTTTCTTT.

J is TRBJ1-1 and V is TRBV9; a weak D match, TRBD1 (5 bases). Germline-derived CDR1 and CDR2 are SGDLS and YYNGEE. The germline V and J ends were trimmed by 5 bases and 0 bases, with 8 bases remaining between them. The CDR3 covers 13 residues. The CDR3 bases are TGTGCCAGCAGTCGACAGTTGAACACTGAAGCTTTCTTT. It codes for CASSRQLNTEAFF.

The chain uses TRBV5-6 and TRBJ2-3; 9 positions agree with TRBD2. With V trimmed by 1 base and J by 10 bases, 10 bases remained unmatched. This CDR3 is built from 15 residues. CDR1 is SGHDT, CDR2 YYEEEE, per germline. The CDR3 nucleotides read TGTGCCAGCAGCTTGAGGCTAGCGGGACCCACCCCGCAGTATTTT. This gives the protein CASSLRLAGPTPQYF. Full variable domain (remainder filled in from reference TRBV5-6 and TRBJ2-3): DAGVTQSPTHLIKTRGQQVTLRCSPKSGHDTVSWYQQALGQGPQFIFQYYEEEERQRGNFPDRFSGHQFPNYSSELNVNALLLGDSALYLCASSLRLAGPTPQYFGPGTRLTVL.

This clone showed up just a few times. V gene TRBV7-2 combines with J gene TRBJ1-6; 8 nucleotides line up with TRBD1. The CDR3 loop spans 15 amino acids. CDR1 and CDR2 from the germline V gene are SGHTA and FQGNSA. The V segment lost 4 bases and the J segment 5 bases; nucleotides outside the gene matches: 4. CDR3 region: CASSSQGADNSPLHF. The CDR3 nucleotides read TGTGCCAGCAGCTCCCAGGGGGCGGATAATTCACCCCTCCACTTT.

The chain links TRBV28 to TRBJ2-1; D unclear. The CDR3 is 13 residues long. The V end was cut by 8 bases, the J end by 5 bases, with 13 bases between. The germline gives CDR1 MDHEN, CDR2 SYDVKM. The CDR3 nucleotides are TGTGCCAGCCAATCCAGCGCCAACAATGAGCAGTTCTTC. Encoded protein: CASQSSANNEQFF. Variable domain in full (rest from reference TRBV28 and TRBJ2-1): DVKVTQSSRYLVKRTGEKVFLECVQDMDHENMFWYRQDPGLGLRLIYFSYDVKMKEKGDIPEGYSVSREKKERFSLILESASTNQTSMYLCASQSSANNEQFFGPGTRLTVL.

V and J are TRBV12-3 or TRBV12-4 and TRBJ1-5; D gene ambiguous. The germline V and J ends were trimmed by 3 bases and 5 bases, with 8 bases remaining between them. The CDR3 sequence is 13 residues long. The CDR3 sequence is CASSLSVDQPQHF. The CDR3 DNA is TGTGCCAGCAGTTTGAGTGTAGATCAGCCCCAGCATTTT.

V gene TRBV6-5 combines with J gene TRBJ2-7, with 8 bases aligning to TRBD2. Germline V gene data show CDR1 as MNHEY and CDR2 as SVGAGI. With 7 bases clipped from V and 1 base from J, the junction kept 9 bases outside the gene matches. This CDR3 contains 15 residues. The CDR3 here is CASTPSGRGSYEQYF. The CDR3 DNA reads TGTGCCAGCACCCCCAGCGGGAGAGGGTCCTACGAGCAGTACTTC.

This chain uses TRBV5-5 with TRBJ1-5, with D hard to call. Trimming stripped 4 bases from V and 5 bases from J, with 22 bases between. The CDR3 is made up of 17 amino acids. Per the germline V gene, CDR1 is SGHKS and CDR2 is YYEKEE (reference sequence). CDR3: CASSKTVRNLNDQPQHF. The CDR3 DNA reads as TGTGCCAGCAGCAAAACCGTGCGCAATCTTAATGATCAGCCCCAGCATTTT.

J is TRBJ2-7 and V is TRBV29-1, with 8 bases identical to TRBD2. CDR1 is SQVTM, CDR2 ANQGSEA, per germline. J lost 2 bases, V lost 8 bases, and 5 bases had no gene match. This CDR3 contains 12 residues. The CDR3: CSFSGGAYEQYF. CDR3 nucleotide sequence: TGCAGCTTTTCGGGAGGGGCCTACGAGCAGTACTTC.

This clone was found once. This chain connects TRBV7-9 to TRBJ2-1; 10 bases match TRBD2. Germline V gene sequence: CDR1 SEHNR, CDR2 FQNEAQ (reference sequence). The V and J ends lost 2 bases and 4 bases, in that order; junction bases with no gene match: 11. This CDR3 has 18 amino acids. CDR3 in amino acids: CASSLNGLAGVGYNEQFF. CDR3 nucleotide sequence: TGTGCCAGCAGCTTAAATGGCCTAGCGGGAGTAGGTTACAATGAGCAGTTCTTC. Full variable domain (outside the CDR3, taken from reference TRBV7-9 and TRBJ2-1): DTGVSQNPRHKITKRGQNVTFRCDPISEHNRLYWYRQTLGQGPEFLTYFQNEAQLEKSRLLSDRFSAERPKGSFSTLEIQRTEQGDSAMYLCASSLNGLAGVGYNEQFFGPGTRLTVL.

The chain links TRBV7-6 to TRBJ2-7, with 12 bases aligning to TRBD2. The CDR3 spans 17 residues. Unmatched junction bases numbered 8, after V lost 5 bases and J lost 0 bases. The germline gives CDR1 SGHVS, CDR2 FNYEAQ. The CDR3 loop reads CASSPWTSGVSSYEQYF. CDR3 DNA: TGTGCCAGCAGCCCCTGGACTAGCGGGGTGAGCTCCTACGAGCAGTACTTC.

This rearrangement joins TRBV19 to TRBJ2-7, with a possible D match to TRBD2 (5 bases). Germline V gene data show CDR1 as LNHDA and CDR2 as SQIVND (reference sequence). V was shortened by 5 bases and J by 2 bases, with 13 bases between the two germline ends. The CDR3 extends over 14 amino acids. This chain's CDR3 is CASSDRGLPYEQYF. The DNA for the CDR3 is TGTGCCAGTAGTGACCGGGGTCTTCCCTACGAGCAGTACTTC.

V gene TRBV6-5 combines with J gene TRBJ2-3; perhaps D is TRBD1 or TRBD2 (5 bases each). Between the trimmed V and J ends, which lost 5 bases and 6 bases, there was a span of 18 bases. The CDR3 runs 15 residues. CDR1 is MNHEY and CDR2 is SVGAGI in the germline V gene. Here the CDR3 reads CASSRDANRRDTQYF. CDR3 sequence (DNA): TGTGCCAGCAGTCGGGACGCAAATCGGAGGGATACGCAGTATTTT.